Listed below are T cell receptor beta chains from one sample, sequenced in a study of blood T cells in healthy people across ages. MiXCR, run by TCRdb on the 5' RACE reads, gives a single entry per CDR3 protein. The sample consists of approximately 850,000 distinct CDR3 sequences, more than 40% of them appearing once. The sample comprised blood. All receptors come from a man between 60 and 70 years old in good health. Each CDR3 is given with its conserved first and last residue. The D gene is left open where the match is weak. A clone size is listed for some rows: how often the clone was seen (once, few, many), or a class if it is expanded.

CDR3 protein: CASIEAFRAYDEQYF
CDR3 DNA: TGTGCCAGCATAGAGGCTTTCAGGGCTTACGACGAGCAGTACTTC
D gene: .
clone size: .
V gene: TRBV6-1
J gene: TRBJ2-7

CDR3 protein: CASRPGQGSTEAFF
CDR3 DNA: TGTGCCAGCAGGCCGGGACAGGGTAGCACTGAAGCTTTCTTT
D gene: TRBD1
clone size: once
V gene: TRBV12-3/TRBV12-4
J gene: TRBJ1-1

CDR3 protein: CASSVAGEDGYGYTF
CDR3 DNA: TGTGCCAGCAGCGTAGCAGGGGAGGACGGCTATGGCTACACCTTC
D gene: .
clone size: .
V gene: TRBV9
J gene: TRBJ1-2

CDR3 protein: CSSGGNEQFF
CDR3 DNA: TGCAGCTCCGGTGGGAATGAGCAGTTCTTC
D gene: .
clone size: many
V gene: TRBV29-1
J gene: TRBJ2-1

CDR3 protein: CASSLAPGASKNIQYF
CDR3 DNA: TGTGCCAGCAGCTTAGCTCCCGGCGCCTCTAAAAACATTCAGTACTTC
D gene: .
clone size: .
V gene: TRBV7-2
J gene: TRBJ2-4

CDR3 protein: CASSSDRQGYNEQFF
CDR3 DNA: TGTGCCAGCAGCTCGGACAGGCAAGGATACAATGAGCAGTTCTTC
D gene: TRBD1
clone size: few
V gene: TRBV7-9
J gene: TRBJ2-1

CDR3 protein: CSVIHRGLRGYTF
CDR3 DNA: TGCAGCGTGATCCACAGGGGGCTTAGAGGCTACACCTTC
D gene: TRBD1
clone size: few
V gene: TRBV29-1
J gene: TRBJ1-2

CDR3 protein: CASSPTDRAYGYTF
CDR3 DNA: TGTGCCAGCAGTCCAACCGACAGGGCCTATGGCTACACCTTC
D gene: TRBD1
clone size: .
V gene: TRBV28
J gene: TRBJ1-2

CDR3 protein: CASSLGDVGSYEQYF
CDR3 DNA: TGTGCCAGCAGCTTAGGGGACGTAGGCTCCTACGAGCAGTACTTC
D gene: .
clone size: .
V gene: TRBV7-2
J gene: TRBJ2-7

CDR3 protein: CATSRDQGSRGYTF
CDR3 DNA: TGTGCCACCAGCAGAGACCAGGGCTCCAGAGGCTACACCTTC
D gene: .
clone size: few
V gene: TRBV15
J gene: TRBJ1-2

CDR3 protein: CASSLLAGGLDEQFF
CDR3 DNA: TGTGCCAGCAGCTTACTAGCGGGGGGGTTGGATGAGCAGTTCTTC
D gene: TRBD2
clone size: .
V gene: TRBV7-3
J gene: TRBJ2-1

CDR3 protein: CASSTSGEAVKNIQYF
CDR3 DNA: TGTGCCAGCAGCACTAGCGGGGAGGCGGTCAAAAACATTCAGTACTTC
D gene: TRBD2
clone size: .
V gene: TRBV5-4
J gene: TRBJ2-4

CDR3 protein: CASSFKGTPPDTQYF
CDR3 DNA: TGTGCCAGCAGCTTCAAGGGGACGCCCCCAGATACGCAGTATTTT
D gene: .
clone size: .
V gene: TRBV7-2
J gene: TRBJ2-3

CDR3 protein: CASSLSARASHEQYF
CDR3 DNA: TGCGCCAGCAGCTTGTCGGCCAGGGCTAGTCACGAGCAGTACTTC
D gene: .
clone size: .
V gene: TRBV5-1
J gene: TRBJ2-7

CDR3 protein: CASSPAGDTQYF
CDR3 DNA: TGTGCCAGCAGCCCAGCAGGGGATACGCAGTATTTT
D gene: .
clone size: few
V gene: TRBV18
J gene: TRBJ2-3

CDR3 protein: CASSQAYNSSLHF
CDR3 DNA: TGTGCCAGCAGCCAGGCCTATAATTCATCCCTCCACTTT
D gene: .
clone size: once
V gene: TRBV3-1
J gene: TRBJ1-6

CDR3 protein: CASSPGGPRWETQYF
CDR3 DNA: TGTGCCAGCAGTCCGGGGGGGCCTCGGTGGGAGACCCAGTACTTC
D gene: TRBD2
clone size: .
V gene: TRBV7-2
J gene: TRBJ2-5

CDR3 protein: CASSKGLAGPTDTQYF
CDR3 DNA: TGTGCCAGCAGCAAGGGACTAGCGGGACCCACAGATACGCAGTATTTT
D gene: TRBD2
clone size: few
V gene: TRBV6-6
J gene: TRBJ2-3

CDR3 protein: CASTRSTASGDEQYF
CDR3 DNA: TGTGCCAGCACCCGAAGCACCGCTTCGGGGGACGAGCAGTACTTC
D gene: .
clone size: .
V gene: TRBV2
J gene: TRBJ2-7

CDR3 protein: CSVGQGSYEQYF
CDR3 DNA: TGCAGCGTCGGACAGGGATCCTACGAGCAGTACTTC
D gene: TRBD1
clone size: many
V gene: TRBV29-1
J gene: TRBJ2-7

CDR3 protein: CSVDTIGGQTVGELFF
CDR3 DNA: TGCAGTGTGGATACTATAGGCGGCCAGACCGTTGGAGAACTGTTTTTT
D gene: .
clone size: .
V gene: TRBV20-1
J gene: TRBJ1-4

CDR3 protein: CASTSRIGNYEQYF
CDR3 DNA: TGTGCCAGCACCTCCCGGATAGGGAATTACGAGCAGTACTTC
D gene: .
clone size: few
V gene: TRBV28
J gene: TRBJ2-7

CDR3 protein: CASSFGPGADTGELFF
CDR3 DNA: TGTGCCAGCAGCTTCGGCCCCGGGGCCGACACCGGGGAGCTGTTTTTT
D gene: .
clone size: few
V gene: TRBV11-1
J gene: TRBJ2-2

CDR3 protein: CATSRDTGSQETQYF
CDR3 DNA: TGTGCCACCAGCAGAGATACAGGGTCTCAAGAGACCCAGTACTTC
D gene: .
clone size: .
V gene: TRBV15
J gene: TRBJ2-5

CDR3 protein: CASSYDRVYNEQFF
CDR3 DNA: TGTGCCAGCAGTTACGATAGGGTTTACAATGAGCAGTTCTTC
D gene: .
clone size: few
V gene: TRBV27
J gene: TRBJ2-1

CDR3 protein: CSAREILRGNYGYTF
CDR3 DNA: TGCAGTGCTAGAGAGATACTTAGAGGGAACTATGGCTACACCTTC
D gene: .
clone size: .
V gene: TRBV20-1
J gene: TRBJ1-2

CDR3 protein: CASSTGGADGYTF
CDR3 DNA: TGTGCCAGCAGTACCGGGGGGGCGGATGGCTACACCTTC
D gene: .
clone size: few
V gene: TRBV6-6
J gene: TRBJ1-2

CDR3 protein: CAWRTGTSGGYNEQFF
CDR3 DNA: TGTGCCTGGAGAACAGGGACTAGCGGGGGGTACAATGAGCAGTTCTTC
D gene: TRBD2
clone size: .
V gene: TRBV30
J gene: TRBJ2-1